The clone carrying this TCR beta chain was picked up a small number of times. Its antigen is unknown. The data are from a study of cytotoxic CD8 clonotypes in ibrutinib-treated CLL. Broader study findings: Patients showed higher baseline clonality than age-matched healthy donors, and it tracked circulating CD8+ T-cell counts.

Profiling relied on immunoSEQ multiplex PCR, and the TCRdb table lists in-frame clones only, not all of them. The sample consists of about 50,000 clones, around 52% of them appearing once. V was clipped by 7 bases and J by 5 bases, with 14 bases between them. The germline V gene has CDR1 SNHLY and CDR2 FYNNEI. CDR3 length: 13 residues. The TCR sequence derives from a human donor with chronic lymphocytic leukemia. The rearrangement links TRBV2 to TRBJ2-5, with D perhaps TRBD2 (6 bases). The sample in question was PBMCs, obtained after 24 months of ibrutinib treatment. The chain's CDR3 is CASNGLARETQYF. The CDR3 region has the DNA TGTGCCAGCAATGGGCTAGCGCGTGAGACCCAGTACTTC.